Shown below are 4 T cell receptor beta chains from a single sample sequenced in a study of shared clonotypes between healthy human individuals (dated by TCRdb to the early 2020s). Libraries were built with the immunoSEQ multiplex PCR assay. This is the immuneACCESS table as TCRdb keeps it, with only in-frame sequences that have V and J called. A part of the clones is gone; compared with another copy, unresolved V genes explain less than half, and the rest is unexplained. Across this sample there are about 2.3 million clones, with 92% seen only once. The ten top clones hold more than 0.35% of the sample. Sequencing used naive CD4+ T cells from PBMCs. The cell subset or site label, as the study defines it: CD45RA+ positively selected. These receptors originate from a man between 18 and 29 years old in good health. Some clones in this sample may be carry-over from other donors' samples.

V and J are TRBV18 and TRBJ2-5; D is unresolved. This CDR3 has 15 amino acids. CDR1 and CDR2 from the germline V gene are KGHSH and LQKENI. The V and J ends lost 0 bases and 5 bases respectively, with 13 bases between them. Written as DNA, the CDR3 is TGTGCCAGCTCACCACCGAACAGCGTCAAGGAGACCCAGTACTTC. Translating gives CASSPPNSVKETQYF. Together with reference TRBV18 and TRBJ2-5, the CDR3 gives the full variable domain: NAGVMQNPRHLVRRRGQEARLRCSPMKGHSHVYWYRQLPEEGLKFMVYLQKENIIDESGMPKERFSAEFPKEGPSILRIQQVVRGDSAAYFCASSPPNSVKETQYFGPGTRLLVL.

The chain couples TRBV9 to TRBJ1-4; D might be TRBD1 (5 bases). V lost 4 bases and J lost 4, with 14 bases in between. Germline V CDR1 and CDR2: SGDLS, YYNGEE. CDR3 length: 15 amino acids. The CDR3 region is CASSPRVGDNEKLFF. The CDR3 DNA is TGTGCCAGCAGCCCCCGTGTGGGGGATAATGAAAAACTGTTTTTT.

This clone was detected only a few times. The CDR3 sequence: CASSIRAAYQPQHF. CDR3 sequence (DNA): TGTGCCAGTAGTATTAGGGCCGCATATCAGCCCCAGCATTTT. This chain joins TRBV19 and TRBJ1-5; D not resolved. CDR1 and CDR2 (germline): LNHDA, SQIVND (reference sequence). The V and J ends lost 3 bases and 5 bases respectively, with 11 bases between them. The CDR3 runs to 14 residues.

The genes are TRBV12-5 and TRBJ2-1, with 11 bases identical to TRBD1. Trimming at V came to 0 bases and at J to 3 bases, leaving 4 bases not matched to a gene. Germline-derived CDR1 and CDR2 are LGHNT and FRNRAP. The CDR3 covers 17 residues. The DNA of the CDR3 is TGTGCTAGTGGTTTGGTCCCCGGGACAGGGGGCTACAATGAGCAGTTCTTC. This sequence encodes CASGLVPGTGGYNEQFF.